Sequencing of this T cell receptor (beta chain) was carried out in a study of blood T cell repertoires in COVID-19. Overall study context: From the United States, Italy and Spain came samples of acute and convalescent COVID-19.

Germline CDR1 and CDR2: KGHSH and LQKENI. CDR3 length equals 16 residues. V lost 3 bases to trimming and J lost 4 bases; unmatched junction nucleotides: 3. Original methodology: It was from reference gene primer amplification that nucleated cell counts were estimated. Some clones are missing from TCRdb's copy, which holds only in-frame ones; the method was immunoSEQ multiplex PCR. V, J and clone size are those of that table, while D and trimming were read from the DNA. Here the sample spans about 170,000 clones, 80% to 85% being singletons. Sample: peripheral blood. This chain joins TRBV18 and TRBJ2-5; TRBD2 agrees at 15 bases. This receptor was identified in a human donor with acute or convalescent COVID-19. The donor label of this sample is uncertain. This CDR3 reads CASSPPGLAGGETQYF. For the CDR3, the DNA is TGTGCCAGCTCACCCCCGGGACTAGCGGGAGGAGAGACCCAGTACTTC.